Listed here is a single T cell receptor (beta chain). It has no known antigen specificity. Within one base of it there is no much larger clone, and no base qualities were kept. The cysteine opens and the phenylalanine closes a CDR3 of 13 amino acids. The entry retains the CDR3 DNA only, 39 bases that are in frame from base 1. Ends trimmed: V by 2 bases, J by 5 bases; bases unmatched to a gene: 2. According to the germline V gene, CDR1 reads SGHDT and CDR2 reads YYEEEE. The sample is drawn from a study of graft-versus-host responses after intestinal transplantation (dated by TCRdb to the early 2020s). Broadly, across the study: Recipients received multivisceral, liver-intestinal, or isolated intestinal transplants. Rather than going through the commercial service, samples from a few later patients were sequenced in-house on an Illumina MiSeq and processed with MiXCR. Every recipient was given anti-thymocyte globulin induction, followed by roughly 3 years of maintenance tacrolimus and steroids. The cohort enrolled about two dozen intestinal transplant recipients including one retransplant, and a few patients lacking pretransplant specimens were excluded. Alloreactive clones were identified by sequencing pre-transplant mixed lymphocyte reaction products and comparing these products with unstimulated pre-transplant donor and recipient T cells. Graft-versus-host and host-versus-graft alloreactive T cell clones were tracked in the graft, circulation and bone marrow after intestinal transplantation using bulk TCR-beta CDR3 sequencing. Donor T cell macrochimerism was defined as a peak of at least 4% donor T cells among recipient peripheral blood mononuclear cells.

Study-wide findings and limitations: Early after transplant, declines in HvG clones were associated with peak levels of circulating GvH clones. Patients with donor T cell macrochimerism had high GvH to HvG T cell clonal ratios in their allografts. GvH clones were found in recipient bone marrow, and some of the GvH clones appeared earlier in ileal mucosa or blood, which is consistent with an intestinal mucosal origin. Conclusions were limited by the relatively low number and heterogeneity of intestinal transplant patients.

The library was obtained by the immunoSEQ multiplex PCR assay. For most patients, genomic DNA was isolated with the Qiagen DNeasy Blood and Tissue Kit and shipped frozen to Adaptive Biotechnologies for TCR sequencing. For most patients, high-throughput TCR-beta CDR3 sequencing of genomic DNA was performed by Adaptive Biotechnologies. On the authors' methods: Adaptive's ImmunoSEQ software was the source of the TCR sequencing data for about 20 patients, while three other patients were processed with MiXCR and VDJtools. CD4 versus CD8 sorting errors were corrected by removing sequences found in both subsets at a frequency ratio below 5:1. CDR3 nucleotide sequences shared between donor and recipient were removed because their origin could not be assigned. At least 2-fold expansion over unstimulated cells and a minimum CFSE-low frequency of 0.002% (template counts) or 0.001% (read counts) were required for clones to be classified as alloreactive. Clones detected in sequenced pre-transplant spleen, lymph node, or MLR CFSE-low populations of the donor or recipient were defined as mappable. The cumulative frequency of alloreactive clones was calculated as a percentage of all sequences, weighted by copy number. TCRdb retrieved this table from immuneACCESS and kept in-frame rearrangements only. Not all clones are present; in checked studies, unresolved V genes account for under half, and no reason is known for the remainder. The DNA was the basis for D and trimming; V, J and clone size are from that table. This sample gives tens of thousands of clones in total; about 89% of them show up just once. The ten largest clones add up to under 6.5% of the sample.

Reading the label with the study, this specimen's time point is: cells obtained before transplantation from donor or recipient. CD3+CD4+ and CD3+CD8+ populations were FACS-sorted from unstimulated pre-transplant donor and recipient cells taken from spleen or lymph nodes. The sequence was obtained from a human donor who received an intestinal transplant. Rearrangement joined TRBV5-6 to TRBJ2-7; TRBD1 aligns with 9 central bases. Sample: unstimulated CD8+ T cells sorted from spleen or lymph node cells, taken before intestinal transplant. The DNA reads TGTGCCAGCAGCTTTGGGACAGGGAACGAGCAGTACTTC. This gives the protein CASSFGTGNEQYF.